This TCR beta chain was sequenced during a study of CD8+ T cells in alopecia areata. Looking at the study overall: Each of the treated patients was given oral tofacitinib, 5 to 10 mg twice daily, for moderate-to-severe alopecia areata. Study findings and constraints: Clarity of TCR sharing across patients fell short of that in mice, possibly HLA-related. Alopecia totalis/universalis scalp especially showed more expanded CD8+ clones than normal scalp.

Trimming cost V 6 bases and J 4 bases; bases outside gene matches: 4. CDR1 is SQVTM, CDR2 ANQGSEA, per germline. This CDR3 is built from 13 residues. About this clone: The antigen is unknown.

Punch biopsies of lesional scalp, plus peripheral blood, were taken from alopecia areata patients. RNA extraction and reverse transcription yielded cDNA as sequencing template. The data were produced by immunoSEQ multiplex PCR, yet TCRdb's version contains in-frame clones alone and is incomplete. The table lists 140,000 to 150,000 clones, about three fifths of them singletons. The chain recombines TRBV29-1 with TRBJ2-2, with 8 bases matching TRBD2. This clonotype originated in a human donor with alopecia areata. The sample here was CD4+ T cells sorted from blood, taken at week 0. CDR3: CSVRGLGTGELFF. The DNA of the CDR3 is TGCAGCGTCAGGGGACTAGGCACCGGGGAGCTGTTTTTT.